These 7 T cell receptor beta chains were all obtained from the same sample, sequenced in a study of neurological immune-mediated disorders. TCRdb processed the 5' RACE reads anew with MiXCR; each CDR3 protein has one entry. The sample contains more than 75,000 distinct CDR3 sequences, under 4.5% of which appear only once. The sequenced sample consisted of PBMCs. These TCRs come from a woman between 45 and 60 years old with multiple sclerosis.

This clonotype was picked up many times. The gene calls are TRBV6-5 and TRBJ1-2, with 9 bases fitting TRBD1. CDR3 length equals 15 residues. The V segment lost 6 bases and the J segment 7 bases; nucleotides outside the gene matches: 12. Germline loops: CDR1 MNHEY, CDR2 SVGAGI. As DNA, the CDR3 is TGTGCCAGCAGGCCACCTACAGGGGGCCGAAGTGGCTACACCTTC. Translated: CASRPPTGGRSGYTF.

This clonotype showed up many times. The V call is TRBV4-3, the J call TRBJ2-5; D may be TRBD1 (6 bases). The CDR3 consists of 15 residues. V lost 4 bases to trimming and J lost 2 bases, with 14 bases between them. The germline CDR1 and CDR2 sequences are LGHNA and YSLEER. CDR3 in amino acids: CASSRAQGWQETQYF. In nucleotides, the CDR3 is TGCGCCAGCAGCCGGGCGCAGGGGTGGCAAGAGACCCAGTACTTC.

In this sample, this clonotype turned up many times. The rearrangement joins TRBV5-1 to TRBJ2-1; a weak D match, TRBD1 (6 bases). The CDR3 sequence is 14 residues long. V lost 4 bases, J lost 7 bases, and 15 bases lay in between. Germline loops: CDR1 SGHRS, CDR2 YFSETQ. The CDR3 is CASSERTEGNEQFF. CDR3 nucleotide sequence: TGCGCCAGCAGCGAACGGACAGAAGGAAATGAGCAGTTCTTC.

This clonotype was observed at least ten times. CDR3 protein: CASSPIYEQYF. Here the CDR3 DNA reads TGTGCCAGCAGCCCGATTTACGAGCAGTACTTC. The chain carries TRBV7-9 and TRBJ2-7, with no clear D. Germline V CDR1 and CDR2: SEHNR, FQNEAQ (reference sequence). The V and J ends lost 5 bases and 4 bases respectively, with 6 bases between them. There are 11 residues in the CDR3.

Points on this clonotype: This sequence may be a read error, since a much larger clone differs from it by one base. This rearrangement joins TRBV7-9 to TRBJ1-6; D unclear. Germline CDR1 and CDR2: SEHNR and FQNEAQ (reference sequence). The CDR3 is 13 residues long. CDR3 in DNA: TGTGCCAGCGTTGGCAACGGGGAATCACCCCTCAACTTT. Protein sequence: CASVGNGESPLNF.

At least ten counts were recorded for this clonotype. The chain employs TRBV20-1 and TRBJ2-5; TRBD2 matches at 12 bases. The CDR3 loop spans 16 amino acids. The germline gives CDR1 DFQATT, CDR2 SNEGSKA (reference sequence). Trimming removed 1 base from V and 7 bases from J; junction bases left unmatched: 10. This chain's CDR3 is CSARAAGLAGSGTQYF. CDR3 bases: TGCAGTGCTAGAGCCGCGGGACTAGCGGGCTCGGGGACCCAGTACTTC.

In this sample, this clonotype turned up many times. This chain connects TRBV29-1 to TRBJ2-3, with unresolved D. Germline CDR1 reads SQVTM; CDR2 reads ANQGSEA. Trimming stripped 6 bases from V and 0 bases from J, with 13 bases between. CDR3 length equals 14 residues. CDR3 DNA: TGCAGCGTCAGTCCCCACATTAGCACAGATACGCAGTATTTT. Its protein is CSVSPHISTDTQYF.